This record covers a single T cell receptor beta chain. The data were taken from a study of control samples from healthy donors and cancer patients. V shed 6 bases and J shed 3 bases, with 27 bases lying between them. CDR3 length: 18 amino acids. Per the germline V gene, CDR1 is MNHEY and CDR2 is SMNVEV (reference sequence). Only in-frame clones appear in the TCRdb table, and some are missing; sequencing was by immunoSEQ multiplex PCR. The sample carries approximately 170,000 clones, around nine tenths recorded once. This chain connects TRBV27 to TRBJ2-7; weak D call: TRBD1 (6 bases). Specimen: blood. The TCR sequence derives from a woman younger than 45 in good health. CDR3 coding DNA: TGTGCCAGCAGCTTACTCCCTAACCTCATCAGGGGTCACTACGAGCAGTACTTC. Its translation is CASSLLPNLIRGHYEQYF.